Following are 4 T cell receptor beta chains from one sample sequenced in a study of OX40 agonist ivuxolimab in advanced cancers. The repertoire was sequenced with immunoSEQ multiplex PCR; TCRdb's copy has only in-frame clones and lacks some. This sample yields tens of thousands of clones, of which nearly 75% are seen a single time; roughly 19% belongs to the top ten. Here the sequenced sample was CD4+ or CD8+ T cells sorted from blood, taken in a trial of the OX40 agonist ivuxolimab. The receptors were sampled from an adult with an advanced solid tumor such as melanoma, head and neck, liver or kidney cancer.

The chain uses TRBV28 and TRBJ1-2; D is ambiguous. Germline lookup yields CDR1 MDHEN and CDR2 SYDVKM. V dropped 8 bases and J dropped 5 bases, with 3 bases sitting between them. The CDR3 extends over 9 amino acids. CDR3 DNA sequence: TGTGCCAGCGGGTATGGCTACACCTTC. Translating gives CASGYGYTF.

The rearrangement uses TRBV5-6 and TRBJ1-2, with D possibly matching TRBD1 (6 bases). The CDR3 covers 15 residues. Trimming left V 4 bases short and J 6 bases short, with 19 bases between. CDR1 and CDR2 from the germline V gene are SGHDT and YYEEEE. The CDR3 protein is CASSPKWGHMDGYTF. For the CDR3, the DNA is TGTGCCAGCAGCCCCAAGTGGGGACATATGGATGGCTACACCTTC.

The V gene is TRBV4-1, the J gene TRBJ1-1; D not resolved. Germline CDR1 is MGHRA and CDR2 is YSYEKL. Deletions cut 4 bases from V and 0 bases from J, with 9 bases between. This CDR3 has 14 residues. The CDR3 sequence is CASSLRTVNTEAFF. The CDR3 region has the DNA TGCGCCAGCAGCCTCCGGACGGTGAACACTGAAGCTTTCTTT.

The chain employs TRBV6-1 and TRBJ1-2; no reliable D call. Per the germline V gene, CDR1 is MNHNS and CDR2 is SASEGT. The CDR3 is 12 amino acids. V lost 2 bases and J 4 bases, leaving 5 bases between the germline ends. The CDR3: CASSEKFYGYTF. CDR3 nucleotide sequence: TGTGCCAGCAGTGAAAAGTTCTATGGCTACACCTTC.